This T cell receptor (beta chain) was sequenced in a study of T-cell reconstitution after alpha-beta-depleted transplantation in children. Trimming took 8 bases from V and 4 from J, leaving 14 bases between them. The CDR3 consists of 13 residues. Unique molecular identifiers were built into the TCRbeta library. TCRdb independently ran MiXCR on the PCR reads; one entry per CDR3 protein. The table has approximately 490,000 distinct CDR3 sequences, under 12% seen once. This receptor was taken from a child younger than 10 with inherited bone marrow failure, due to receive a stem cell transplant. This sequence joins TRBV12-3 or TRBV12-4 and TRBJ2-5, with a weak D call TRBD2 (5 bases). The sequenced sample was PBMCs, obtained before TCRalphabeta/CD19-depleted stem cell transplant. Written as DNA, the CDR3 is TGTGCCAGCGGACTTGTGGGGAGAGAGACCCAGTACTTC. Residues: CASGLVGRETQYF.